A single T cell receptor beta chain is shown here with its context. This entry comes from a study of blood T cell repertoires in COVID-19. Study information: COVID-19 samples collected from the United States, Italy and Spain covered acute and convalescent phases. Sample material is recorded as cDNA or gDNA derived from T cells, B-cell-depleted T cells, or PBMCs.

In the authors' workflow: Scientists estimated how many nucleated cells there were by amplifying reference gene primers. Repertoires were generated with immunoSEQ multiplex PCR, while TCRdb's copy carries only in-frame clones and drops some. Clone size and the V and J calls come from that table; the DNA yielded D and trimming. The table includes about 200,000 clones, 89% detected once. Per the germline V gene, CDR1 is SGDLS and CDR2 is YYNGEE. This CDR3 contains 16 residues. The junction had 11 bases not matched to a gene; V was cut back by 0 bases and J by 10 bases. Individuals aged roughly 18 to 95 years were recruited from 24 US areas.

Sequenced: PBMCs or T cells enriched from blood (not recorded which). The chain is built from TRBV9 and TRBJ2-1, with 9 bases fitting TRBD2. The sequence was collected from a woman in her twenties or thirties with acute COVID-19. The CDR3: CASSVGPSGELGEQFF. The CDR3 DNA reads as TGTGCCAGCAGCGTAGGCCCTAGCGGGGAGCTAGGAGAGCAGTTCTTC.